This T cell receptor beta chain came from a study of vaccination effects on CD4 cells after COVID-19. Deletions cut 1 base from V and 2 bases from J, with 8 bases between. The CDR3 runs to 14 residues. The germline V gene has CDR1 MGHRA and CDR2 YSYEKL. Antigen-specific CD4+ T cells were expanded with viral peptide pools in the ViraFEST assay before sequencing. Upon completion of more than 9 days in culture, CD4+ T cells were isolated. Two-dose vaccination with either BNT162b2 or mRNA-1273 was given to the participants. It was with about 9.3 IU/ml IL-2 and approximately 10 ug/ml peptides that under 2.5 million PBMC per well were cultured. This table comes from immunoSEQ multiplex PCR, and its TCRdb copy is limited to in-frame clones, with some not included. Altogether tens of thousands of clones are present, 70% to 85% being singletons, with the ten largest covering 2%. For this clone: Its target is not known.

The V and J genes are TRBV4-1 and TRBJ2-5; D is possibly TRBD1 (5 bases). The receptor was isolated from a human donor who received a COVID-19 vaccine. Some clones in this sample may be carry-over from other donors' samples. The specimen comprised CD4+ T cells from PBMCs cultured with HCoV-NL63 spike peptides, sampled after COVID-19 vaccination. The CDR3 region is CASSQATGQETQYF. The CDR3 DNA is TGCGCCAGCAGCCAAGCTACAGGACAAGAGACCCAGTACTTC.